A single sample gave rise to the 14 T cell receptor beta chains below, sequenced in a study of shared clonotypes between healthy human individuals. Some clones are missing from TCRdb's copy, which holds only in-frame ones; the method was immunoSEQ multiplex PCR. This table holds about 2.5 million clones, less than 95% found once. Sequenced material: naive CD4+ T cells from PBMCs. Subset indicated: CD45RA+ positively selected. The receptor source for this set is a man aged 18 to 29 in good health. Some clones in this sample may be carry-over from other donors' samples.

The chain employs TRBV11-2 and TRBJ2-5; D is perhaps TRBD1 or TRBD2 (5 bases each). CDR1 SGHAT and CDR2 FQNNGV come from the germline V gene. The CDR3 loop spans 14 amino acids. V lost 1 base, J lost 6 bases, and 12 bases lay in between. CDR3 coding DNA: TGTGCCAGCAGCTTAGGGGGACCCGCCCAGACCCAGTACTTC. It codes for CASSLGGPAQTQYF.

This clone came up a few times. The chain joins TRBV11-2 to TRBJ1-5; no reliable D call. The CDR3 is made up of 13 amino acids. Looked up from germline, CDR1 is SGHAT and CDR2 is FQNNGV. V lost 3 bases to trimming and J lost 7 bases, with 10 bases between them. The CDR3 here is CASSFGQEQPQHF. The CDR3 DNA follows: TGTGCCAGCAGCTTCGGCCAGGAGCAGCCCCAGCATTTT. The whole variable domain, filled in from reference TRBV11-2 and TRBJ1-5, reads EAGVAQSPRYKIIEKRQSVAFWCNPISGHATLYWYQQILGQGPKLLIQFQNNGVVDDSQLPKDRFSAERLKGVDSTLKIQPAKLEDSAVYLCASSFGQEQPQHFGDGTRLSIL.

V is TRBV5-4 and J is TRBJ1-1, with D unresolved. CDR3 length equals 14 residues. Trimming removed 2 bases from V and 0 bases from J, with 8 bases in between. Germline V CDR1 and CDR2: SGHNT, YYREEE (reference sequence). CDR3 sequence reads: CASSFPPMNTEAFF. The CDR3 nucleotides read TGTGCCAGCAGCTTCCCACCAATGAACACTGAAGCTTTCTTT.

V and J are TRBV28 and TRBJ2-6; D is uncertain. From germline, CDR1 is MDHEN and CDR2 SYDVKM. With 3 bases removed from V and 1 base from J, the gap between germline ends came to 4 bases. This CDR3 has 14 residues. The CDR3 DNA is TGTGCCAGCAGTTTGTGGTCTGGGGCCAACGTCCTGACTTTC. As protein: CASSLWSGANVLTF. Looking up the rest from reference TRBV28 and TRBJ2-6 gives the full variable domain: DVKVTQSSRYLVKRTGEKVFLECVQDMDHENMFWYRQDPGLGLRLIYFSYDVKMKEKGDIPEGYSVSREKKERFSLILESASTNQTSMYLCASSLWSGANVLTFGAGSRLTVL.

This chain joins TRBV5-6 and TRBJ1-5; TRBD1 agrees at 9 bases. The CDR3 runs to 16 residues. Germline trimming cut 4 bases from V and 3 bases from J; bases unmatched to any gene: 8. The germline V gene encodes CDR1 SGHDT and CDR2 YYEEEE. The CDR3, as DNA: TGTGCCAGCAGCAAGGGGACAGGGTCGGTCAATCAGCCCCAGCATTTT. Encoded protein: CASSKGTGSVNQPQHF.

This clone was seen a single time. The CDR3 protein is CSVSWGAGGYTF. In DNA form, the CDR3 reads TGCAGCGTTTCTTGGGGGGCTGGTGGCTACACCTTC. The chain links TRBV29-1 to TRBJ1-2; the D gene is possibly TRBD1 (6 bases). The CDR3 totals 12 residues. Germline loops: CDR1 SQVTM, CDR2 ANQGSEA. V was shortened by 5 bases and J by 7 bases, with 14 bases between the two germline ends.

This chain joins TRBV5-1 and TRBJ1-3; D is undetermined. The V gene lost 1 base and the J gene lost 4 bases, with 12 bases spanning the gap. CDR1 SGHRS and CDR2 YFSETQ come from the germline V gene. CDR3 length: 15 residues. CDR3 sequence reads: CASSLLGVGGNTIYF. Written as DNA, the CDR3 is TGCGCCAGCAGCTTGCTTGGGGTCGGGGGAAACACCATATATTTT.

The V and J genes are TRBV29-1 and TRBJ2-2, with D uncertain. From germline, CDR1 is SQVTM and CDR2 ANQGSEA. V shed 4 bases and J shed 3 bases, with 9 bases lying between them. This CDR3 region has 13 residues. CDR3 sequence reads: CSVGVLYTGELFF. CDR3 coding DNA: TGCAGCGTTGGTGTGCTTTACACCGGGGAGCTGTTTTTT.

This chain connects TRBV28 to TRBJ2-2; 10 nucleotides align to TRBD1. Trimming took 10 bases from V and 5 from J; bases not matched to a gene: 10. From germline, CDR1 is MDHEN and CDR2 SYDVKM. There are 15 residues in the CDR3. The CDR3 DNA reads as TGTGCCACCGACTGGACAGGGGGTCGTACCGGGGAGCTGTTTTTT. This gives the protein CATDWTGGRTGELFF. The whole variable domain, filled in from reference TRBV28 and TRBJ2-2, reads DVKVTQSSRYLVKRTGEKVFLECVQDMDHENMFWYRQDPGLGLRLIYFSYDVKMKEKGDIPEGYSVSREKKERFSLILESASTNQTSMYLCATDWTGGRTGELFFGEGSRLTVL.

CDR3 residues: CATTGQSSNQPQHF. DNA of the CDR3: TGTGCCACCACGGGGCAGTCTAGCAATCAGCCCCAGCATTTT. This sequence joins TRBV6-6 and TRBJ1-5; D is possibly TRBD1 (5 bases). CDR1 and CDR2 from the germline V gene are MNHNY and SVGAGI (reference sequence). V shed 10 bases and J shed 0 bases, with 13 bases lying between them. The CDR3 runs to 14 residues.

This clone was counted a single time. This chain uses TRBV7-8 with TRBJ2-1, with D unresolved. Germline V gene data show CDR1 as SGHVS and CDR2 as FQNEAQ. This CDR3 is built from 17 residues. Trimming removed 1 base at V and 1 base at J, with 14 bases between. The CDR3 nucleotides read TGTGCCAGCAGCTTAGGTTGGAGCGTAGTATCCTACAATGAGCAGTTCTTC. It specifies CASSLGWSVVSYNEQFF.

Here the CDR3 DNA reads TGTGCCAGCAGCTCTGGACCCGCCGCCTACGAGCAGTACTTC. Amino acid sequence: CASSSGPAAYEQYF. The rearrangement links TRBV11-2 to TRBJ2-7, with D unresolved. V was trimmed by 4 bases and J by 2 bases, leaving 12 bases between them. The CDR3 totals 14 residues. From germline, CDR1 is SGHAT and CDR2 FQNNGV.

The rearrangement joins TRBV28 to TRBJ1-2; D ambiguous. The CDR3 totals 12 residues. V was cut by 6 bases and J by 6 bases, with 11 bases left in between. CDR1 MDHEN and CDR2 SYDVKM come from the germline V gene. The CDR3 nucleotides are TGTGCCAGCAGCCTACCTCAAGATGGCTACACCTTC. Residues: CASSLPQDGYTF.

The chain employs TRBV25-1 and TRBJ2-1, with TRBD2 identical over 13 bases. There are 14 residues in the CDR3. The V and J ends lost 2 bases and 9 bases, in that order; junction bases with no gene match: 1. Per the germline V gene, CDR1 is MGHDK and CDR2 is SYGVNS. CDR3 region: CASSERTSGSEQFF. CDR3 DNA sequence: TGTGCCAGCAGTGAAAGGACTAGCGGGAGTGAGCAGTTCTTC. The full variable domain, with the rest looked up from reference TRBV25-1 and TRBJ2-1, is EADIYQTPRYLVIGTGKKITLECSQTMGHDKMYWYQQDPGMELHLIHYSYGVNSTEKGDLSSESTVSRIRTEHFPLTLESARPSHTSQYLCASSERTSGSEQFFGPGTRLTVL.